The clone carrying this TCR beta chain came up many times. This sample is part of a study of T cells of healthy individuals. The CDR3 is 14 residues long. The ends were cut back, 3 bases at V and 1 base at J, with 6 bases in the middle. MiXCR, applied by TCRdb to the 5' RACE reads, yields one record per CDR3 protein. The table includes tens of thousands of distinct CDR3 sequences, around 15% detected once. The source is a human donor in good health. The V call is TRBV12-3 or TRBV12-4, the J call TRBJ2-2; D not resolved. In DNA form, the CDR3 reads TGTGCCAGCAGTTTCTTACAGAACACCGGGGAGCTGTTTTTT. The encoded protein is CASSFLQNTGELFF.